This T cell receptor (beta chain) was captured by sequencing in a study of blood T cell repertoires in COVID-19. Study in general: Acute and convalescent COVID-19 samples came from the United States, Italy and Spain.

The cohort comprised adults aged roughly 18 to 95 years residing in 20 to 30 US areas. Sequencing used immunoSEQ multiplex PCR; TCRdb keeps in-frame clones, though not all of them. The table has more than 200,000 clones, approximately 86% seen once. The germline V gene has CDR1 SGHTA and CDR2 FQGTGA. The CDR3 runs to 14 residues. With 4 bases removed from V and 0 bases from J, the gap between germline ends came to 9 bases. This sequence joins TRBV7-3 and TRBJ1-1; the D gene is possibly TRBD1 (5 bases). The TCR originated in a woman between 45 and 60 years old who had recovered from COVID-19. The specimen sequenced was PBMCs or T cells enriched from blood (not recorded which). The CDR3 is CASSSDRMNTEAFF. The DNA of the CDR3 is TGTGCCAGCAGCTCCGACAGAATGAACACTGAAGCTTTCTTT. Full variable domain (remainder filled in from reference TRBV7-3 and TRBJ1-1): GAGVSQTPSNKVTEKGKYVELRCDPISGHTALYWYRQSLGQGPEFLIYFQGTGAADDSGLPNDRFFAVRPEGSVSTLKIQRTERGDSAVYLCASSSDRMNTEAFFGQGTRLTVV.